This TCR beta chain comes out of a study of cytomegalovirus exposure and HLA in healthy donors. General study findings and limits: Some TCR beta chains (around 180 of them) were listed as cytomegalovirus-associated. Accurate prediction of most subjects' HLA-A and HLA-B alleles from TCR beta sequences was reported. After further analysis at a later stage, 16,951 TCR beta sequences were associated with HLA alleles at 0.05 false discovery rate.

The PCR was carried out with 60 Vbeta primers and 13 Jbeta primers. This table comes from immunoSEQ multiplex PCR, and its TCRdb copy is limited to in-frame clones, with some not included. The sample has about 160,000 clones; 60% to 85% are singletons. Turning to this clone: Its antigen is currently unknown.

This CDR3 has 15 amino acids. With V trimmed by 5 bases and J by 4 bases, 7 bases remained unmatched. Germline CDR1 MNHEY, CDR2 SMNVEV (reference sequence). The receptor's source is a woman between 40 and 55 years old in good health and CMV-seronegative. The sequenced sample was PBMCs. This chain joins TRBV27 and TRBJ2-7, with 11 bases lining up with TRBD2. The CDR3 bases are TGTGCCAGCAGTCCGACTAGCGGGGCGGTATACGAGCAGTACTTC. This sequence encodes CASSPTSGAVYEQYF.